The following is a T cell receptor (beta chain) sequence with its context. Its target is not known. Use of 60 Vbeta and 13 Jbeta primers characterized the PCR. TCRdb's copy holds only in-frame clones and misses some; the assay was immunoSEQ multiplex PCR. The sample shows under 70,000 clones, and roughly 2.4% sits with its ten largest clones. This sample is drawn from a study of cytomegalovirus exposure and HLA in healthy donors. The study, taken as a whole, reports: Segments of the TCR beta V type were, in most cases, productive about 87% or about 30% of the time in an earlier analysis. The records held CMV serostatus as the only immune exposure information. Trimming of TCR beta V- and J-genes showed a link, identified in a later analysis, to a missense DCLRE1C variant.

Germline-derived CDR1 and CDR2 are SGHRS and YFSETQ. The CDR3 is made up of 16 amino acids. The germline V and J ends were trimmed by 4 bases and 2 bases, with 15 bases remaining between them. Sequenced sample: PBMCs. The source of this sequence is a female donor in good health and CMV-seropositive. The chain recombines TRBV5-1 with TRBJ2-2; TRBD2 is a possible D gene (6 bases). CDR3 nucleotide sequence: TGCGCCAGCAGCCCCGGTGCGGGAAGAAACACCGGGGAGCTGTTTTTT. Translated, it gives CASSPGAGRNTGELFF. The full variable domain, with the rest looked up from reference TRBV5-1 and TRBJ2-2, is KAGVTQTPRYLIKTRGQQVTLSCSPISGHRSVSWYQQTPGQGLQFLFEYFSETQRNKGNFPGRFSGRQFSNSRSEMNVSTLELGDSALYLCASSPGAGRNTGELFFGEGSRLTVL.